One sample yielded the 4 T cell receptor beta chains listed below, sequenced in a study of blood T cell repertoires in COVID-19 (dated by TCRdb to 2019 to 2021). Receptor amplification or capture employed the immunoSEQ multiplex PCR assay. In its TCRdb copy, this immuneACCESS table keeps in-frame sequences only and misses some clones. Where compared with another copy, unresolved V genes explain less than half of these, and the others have no known cause. The sample yields 180,000 or so clones; 65% to 85% were counted once. About 2.6% of the sample rests with the top ten. The sequencing sample was made of peripheral blood. Receptors originate from a human donor with acute or convalescent COVID-19. The donor label of this sample is uncertain.

The chain recombines TRBV9 with TRBJ1-4; D is possibly TRBD1 (5 bases). Germline V gene lookup returns CDR1 SGDLS and CDR2 YYNGEE. V was trimmed by 3 bases and J by 5 bases, leaving 14 bases between them. This CDR3 spans 15 amino acids. CDR3 DNA: TGTGCCAGCAGCGCTCGGGACTTAGGGAATGAAAAACTGTTTTTT. Residues: CASSARDLGNEKLFF.

The gene calls are TRBV9 and TRBJ2-2, with 10 bases matching TRBD2. The CDR3 runs to 19 residues. Germline V CDR1 and CDR2: SGDLS, YYNGEE. Trimming removed 3 bases from V and 3 bases from J; junction bases left unmatched: 14. The CDR3 coding sequence is TGTGCCAGCAGCGCCCAGACAAGGCTAGCGGGGGCCCACACCGGGGAGCTGTTTTTT. Its translation: CASSAQTRLAGAHTGELFF.

The CDR3 is CASSTRTFESYEQYF. The CDR3 DNA follows: TGTGCCAGTAGTACCCGGACATTTGAAAGCTACGAGCAGTACTTC. V usage is TRBV19 and J usage is TRBJ2-7, with D possibly matching TRBD1 (5 bases). CDR3 length: 15 residues. CDR1 is LNHDA, CDR2 SQIVND, per germline (reference sequence). Trimming took off 4 bases at V and 3 bases at J, with 16 bases between the two ends.

This chain links TRBV19 with TRBJ2-5, with 7 bases fitting TRBD2. The CDR3 has 15 residues. The germline V gene has CDR1 LNHDA and CDR2 SQIVND (reference sequence). V trimming: 8 bases; J trimming: 5 bases; junction bases outside the gene matches: 14. The CDR3 region is CASARAGWGGETQYF. CDR3 nucleotide sequence: TGTGCCAGTGCCCGAGCCGGGTGGGGAGGGGAGACCCAGTACTTC.